The rows below give T cell receptor beta chains drawn from one sample of a study of T cell repertoires in cytomegalovirus infection. No antigen is known for these receptors. A single record per CDR3 protein comes from TCRdb applying MiXCR to the reads. The data show about 350,000 distinct CDR3 sequences, about 35% seen once. The source material was cultured PBMCs, sampled from culture after CMV antigen stimulation. The origin of the receptors is a human donor in good health (CMV status not recorded). Some clones in this sample may be carry-over from other donors' samples. The CDR3 runs from the conserved cysteine through the conserved F or W. The order of the fields is J gene, clone size, D gene, V gene, CDR3 protein, CDR3 DNA. A D gene is named only where the DNA matches it firmly. Only part of the rows carry a size: once, few, many, or a class if the clone is expanded.

TRBJ1-1,once,TRBD1,TRBV10-3,CAIRRFGQDTEAFF,TGTGCCATCAGGAGATTCGGACAGGACACTGAAGCTTTCTTT
TRBJ1-6,few,-,TRBV27,CASGRASSPLHF,TGTGCCAGCGGAAGGGCTAGTTCACCCCTCCACTTT
TRBJ2-5,-,-,TRBV6-2/TRBV6-3,CASKQVQETQYF,TGTGCCAGCAAACAAGTCCAAGAGACCCAGTACTTC
TRBJ1-1,-,-,TRBV2,CASIHGGDRAEAFF,TGTGCCAGCATTCATGGGGGGGATCGGGCTGAAGCTTTCTTT
TRBJ1-4,few,-,TRBV5-6,CASSLKGLEEKLFF,TGTGCCAGCAGCTTGAAGGGCCTCGAAGAAAAACTGTTTTTT
TRBJ1-1,-,-,TRBV4-3,CASSQSQGRNTEAFF,TGCGCCAGCAGCCAATCTCAGGGAAGGAACACTGAAGCTTTCTTT
TRBJ2-3,-,-,TRBV12-3/TRBV12-4,CASSLVLDTQYF,TGTGCCAGCAGTTTGGTCCTTGATACGCAGTATTTT
TRBJ1-1,few,-,TRBV20-1,CSPYNRDTEAFF,TGCAGTCCATACAACAGAGACACTGAAGCTTTCTTT
TRBJ2-1,few,-,TRBV6-1,CASRAGTREFF,TGTGCCAGCAGAGCCGGGACACGAGAGTTCTTC
TRBJ2-4,once,-,TRBV29-1,CSVVWQNKNIQYF,TGCAGCGTTGTGTGGCAAAACAAAAACATTCAGTACTTC
TRBJ1-5,-,-,TRBV28,CASSITGQPQHF,TGTGCAAGCAGCATAACAGGTCAGCCCCAGCATTTT
TRBJ1-5,few,-,TRBV7-2,CASSKSLPSNQPQHF,TGTGCCAGCAGCAAGTCCTTGCCTAGCAATCAGCCCCAGCATTTT
TRBJ2-5,few,TRBD2,TRBV7-2,CASKWLAGFETQYF,TGTGCCAGCAAATGGTTAGCGGGATTTGAGACCCAGTACTTC
TRBJ2-4,-,-,TRBV24-1,CATSDPDNEENIQYF,TGTGCCACCAGTGACCCTGACAACGAGGAGAACATTCAGTACTTC
TRBJ2-1,few,-,TRBV12-3/TRBV12-4,CASSGTVDNEQFF,TGTGCCAGCAGTGGGACGGTAGACAATGAGCAGTTCTTC
TRBJ2-3,-,-,TRBV6-2/TRBV6-3,CASKTGRTDTQYF,TGTGCCAGCAAAACGGGGCGCACAGATACGCAGTATTTT
TRBJ1-1,-,TRBD1,TRBV12-3/TRBV12-4,CASSLHRGGTTEAFF,TGTGCCAGCAGTCTACACAGGGGAGGGACCACTGAAGCTTTCTTT
TRBJ2-1,-,-,TRBV4-1,CASSQDGGSLYNEQFF,TGCGCCAGCAGCCAAGATGGAGGGTCCCTCTACAATGAGCAGTTCTTC
TRBJ1-5,-,-,TRBV12-3/TRBV12-4,CASSRGSAENGKPQHF,TGTGCCAGCAGTCGCGGGTCGGCCGAGAATGGGAAGCCCCAGCATTTT
TRBJ2-1,once,-,TRBV7-6,CASSHYGGNEQFF,TGTGCCAGCAGCCATTATGGCGGGAATGAGCAGTTCTTC